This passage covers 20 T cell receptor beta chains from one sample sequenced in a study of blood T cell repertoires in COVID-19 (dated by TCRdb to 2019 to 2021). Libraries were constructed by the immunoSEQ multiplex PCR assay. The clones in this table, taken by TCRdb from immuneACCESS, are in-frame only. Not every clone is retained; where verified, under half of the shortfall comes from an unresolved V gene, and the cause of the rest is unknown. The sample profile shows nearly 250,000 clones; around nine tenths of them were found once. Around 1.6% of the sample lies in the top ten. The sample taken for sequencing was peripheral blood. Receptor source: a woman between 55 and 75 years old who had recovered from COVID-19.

In DNA, the CDR3 is TGCGCCAGCAGCTTGGAACAGGAAGCTTTCTTT. Amino acids: CASSLEQEAFF. This chain links TRBV5-1 with TRBJ1-1, with unresolved D. Between the trimmed V and J ends, which lost 0 bases and 8 bases, there was a span of 5 bases. The germline V gene encodes CDR1 SGHRS and CDR2 YFSETQ. CDR3 size: 11 residues. The full variable domain, in which reference TRBV5-1 and TRBJ1-1 provide the parts outside the CDR3, is KAGVTQTPRYLIKTRGQQVTLSCSPISGHRSVSWYQQTPGQGLQFLFEYFSETQRNKGNFPGRFSGRQFSNSRSEMNVSTLELGDSALYLCASSLEQEAFFGQGTRLTVV.

The CDR3 DNA reads TGTGCCAGCAGCTTGGGGGGGACAGGGGATGGCTACACCTTC. Amino acids: CASSLGGTGDGYTF. The J gene is TRBJ1-2, the V gene TRBV5-4; 10 bases line up with TRBD1. CDR3 length equals 14 residues. The ends lost 0 bases at V and 6 bases at J; junction bases unmatched: 2. Germline V CDR1 and CDR2: SGHNT, YYREEE (reference sequence). Filled out from reference TRBV5-4 and TRBJ1-2, the complete variable domain reads ETGVTQSPTHLIKTRGQQVTLRCSSQSGHNTVSWYQQALGQGPQFIFQYYREEENGRGNFPPRFSGLQFPNYSSELNVNALELDDSALYLCASSLGGTGDGYTFGSGTRLTVV.

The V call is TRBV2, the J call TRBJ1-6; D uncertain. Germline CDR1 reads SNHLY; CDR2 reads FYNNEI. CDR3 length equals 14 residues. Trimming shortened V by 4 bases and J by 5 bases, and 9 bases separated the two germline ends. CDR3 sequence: CASSGASDNSPLHF. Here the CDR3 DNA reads TGTGCCAGCAGTGGGGCGTCAGATAATTCACCCCTCCACTTT.

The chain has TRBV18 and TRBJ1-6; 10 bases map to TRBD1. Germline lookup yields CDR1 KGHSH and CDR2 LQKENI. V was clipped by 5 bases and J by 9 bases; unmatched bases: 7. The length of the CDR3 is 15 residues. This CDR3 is CASSTGQGISSPLHF. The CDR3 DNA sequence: TGTGCCAGCTCAACGGGACAGGGGATAAGTTCACCCCTCCACTTT.

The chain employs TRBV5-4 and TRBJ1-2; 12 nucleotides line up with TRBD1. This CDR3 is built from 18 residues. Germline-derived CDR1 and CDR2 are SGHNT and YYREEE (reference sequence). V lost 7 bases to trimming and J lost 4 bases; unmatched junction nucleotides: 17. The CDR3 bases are TGTGCCAGCCATATTTCCGGGACAGGGGGCTTACAAGGCTATGGCTACACCTTC. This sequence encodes CASHISGTGGLQGYGYTF. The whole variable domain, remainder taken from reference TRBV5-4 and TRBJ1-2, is ETGVTQSPTHLIKTRGQQVTLRCSSQSGHNTVSWYQQALGQGPQFIFQYYREEENGRGNFPPRFSGLQFPNYSSELNVNALELDDSALYLCASHISGTGGLQGYGYTFGSGTRLTVV.

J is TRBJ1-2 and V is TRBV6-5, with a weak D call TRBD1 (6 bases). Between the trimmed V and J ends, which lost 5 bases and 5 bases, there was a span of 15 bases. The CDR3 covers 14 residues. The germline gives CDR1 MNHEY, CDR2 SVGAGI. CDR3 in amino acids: CASSPGQLSYGYTF. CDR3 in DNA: TGTGCCAGCAGTCCCGGACAGCTTAGTTATGGCTACACCTTC.

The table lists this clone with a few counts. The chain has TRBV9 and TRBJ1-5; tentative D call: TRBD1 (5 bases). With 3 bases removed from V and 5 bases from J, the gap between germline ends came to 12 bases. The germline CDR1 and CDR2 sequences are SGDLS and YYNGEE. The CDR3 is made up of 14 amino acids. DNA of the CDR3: TGTGCCAGCAGCGCGGGGGATAAGTATCAGCCCCAGCATTTT. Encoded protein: CASSAGDKYQPQHF.

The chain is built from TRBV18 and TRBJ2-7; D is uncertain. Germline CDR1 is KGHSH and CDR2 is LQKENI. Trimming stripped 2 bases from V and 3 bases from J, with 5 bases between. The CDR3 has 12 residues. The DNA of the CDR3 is TGTGCCAGCTCACCAAATTACTACGAGCAGTACTTC. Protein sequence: CASSPNYYEQYF.

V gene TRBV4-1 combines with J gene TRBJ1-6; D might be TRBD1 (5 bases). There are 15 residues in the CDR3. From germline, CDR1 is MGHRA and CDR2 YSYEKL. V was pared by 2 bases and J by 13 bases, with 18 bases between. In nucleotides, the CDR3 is TGCGCCAGCAGCCAAAGAGACAGTATACTCTCCCCCCTCCACTTT. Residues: CASSQRDSILSPLHF.

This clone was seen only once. CDR3: CASSLGTAANYGYTF. In DNA, the CDR3 is TGCGCCAGCAGCTTAGGGACAGCAGCTAACTATGGCTACACCTTC. This chain uses TRBV5-1 with TRBJ1-2; TRBD1 aligns across 7 bases. Trimming took 2 bases from V and 0 from J; bases not matched to a gene: 4. CDR1 is SGHRS and CDR2 is YFSETQ in the germline V gene. The CDR3 is 15 amino acids.

The CDR3 DNA sequence: TGTGCTACCGGCGGGACAGGGGGTTTTCAAAAGACCCAGTACTTC. Translated: CATGGTGGFQKTQYF. The rearrangement joins TRBV28 to TRBJ2-5; 11 bases match TRBD1. The V gene's germline CDR1 is MDHEN and CDR2 SYDVKM. The CDR3 has 15 amino acids.

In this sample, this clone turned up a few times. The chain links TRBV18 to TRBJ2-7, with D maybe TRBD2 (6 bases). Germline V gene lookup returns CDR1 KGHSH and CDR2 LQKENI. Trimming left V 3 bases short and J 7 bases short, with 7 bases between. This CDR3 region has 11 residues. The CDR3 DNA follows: TGTGCCAGCTCACCGGAGGGGGAGCAGTACTTC. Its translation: CASSPEGEQYF.

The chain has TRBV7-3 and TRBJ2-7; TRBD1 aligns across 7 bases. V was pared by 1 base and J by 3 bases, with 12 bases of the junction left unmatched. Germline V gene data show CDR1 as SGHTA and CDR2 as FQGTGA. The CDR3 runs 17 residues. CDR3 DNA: TGTGCCAGCAGCTTAAGGCCGACAGGACAGGCCGGCTACGAGCAGTACTTC. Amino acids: CASSLRPTGQAGYEQYF.

CDR3 region: CASSATGGRGTEAFF. As DNA, the CDR3 is TGCGCCAGCAGCGCGACAGGGGGAAGGGGAACTGAAGCTTTCTTT. V gene TRBV5-1 combines with J gene TRBJ1-1, with TRBD1 matching over 9 bases. J lost 5 bases, V lost 4 bases, and 9 bases had no gene match. CDR3 length equals 15 residues. Germline values: CDR1 SGHRS, CDR2 YFSETQ.

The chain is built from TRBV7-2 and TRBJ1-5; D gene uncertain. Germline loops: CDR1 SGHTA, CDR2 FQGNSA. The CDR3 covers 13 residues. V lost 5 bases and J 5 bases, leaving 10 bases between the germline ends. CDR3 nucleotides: TGTGCCAGCAGCCTGCAGGTTTATCAGCCCCAGCATTTT. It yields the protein CASSLQVYQPQHF.

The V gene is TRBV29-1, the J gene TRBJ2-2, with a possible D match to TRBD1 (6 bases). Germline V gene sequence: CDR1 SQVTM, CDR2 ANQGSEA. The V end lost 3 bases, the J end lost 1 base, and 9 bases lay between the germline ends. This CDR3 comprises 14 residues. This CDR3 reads CSVDRGQNTGELFF. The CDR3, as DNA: TGCAGCGTTGACAGGGGCCAGAACACCGGGGAGCTGTTTTTT.

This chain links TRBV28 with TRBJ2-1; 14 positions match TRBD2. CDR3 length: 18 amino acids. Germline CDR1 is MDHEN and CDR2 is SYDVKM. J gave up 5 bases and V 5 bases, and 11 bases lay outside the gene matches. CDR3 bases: TGTGCCAGCAGTCCGAAACCGGGACTAGCGGGGGCCAACAATGAGCAGTTCTTC. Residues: CASSPKPGLAGANNEQFF.

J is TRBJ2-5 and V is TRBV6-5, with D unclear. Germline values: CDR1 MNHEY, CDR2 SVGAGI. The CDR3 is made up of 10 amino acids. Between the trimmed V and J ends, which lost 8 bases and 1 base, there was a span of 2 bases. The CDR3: CASLQETQYF. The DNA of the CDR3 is TGTGCCAGCCTCCAAGAGACCCAGTACTTC.

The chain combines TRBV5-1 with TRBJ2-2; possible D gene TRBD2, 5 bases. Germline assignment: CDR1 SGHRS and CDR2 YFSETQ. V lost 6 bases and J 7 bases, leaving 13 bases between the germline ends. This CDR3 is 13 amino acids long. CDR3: CASTQRGFGELFF. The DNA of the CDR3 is TGCGCCAGCACCCAACGAGGGTTCGGGGAGCTGTTTTTT.

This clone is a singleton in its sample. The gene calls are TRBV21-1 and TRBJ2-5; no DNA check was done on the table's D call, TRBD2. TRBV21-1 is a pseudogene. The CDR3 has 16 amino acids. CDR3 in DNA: TGTGCCAGCAAAGGGACTAGCGGGGGCCACCAAGAGACCCAGTACTTC. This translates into CASKGTSGGHQETQYF.